The 26 T cell receptor beta chains given below trace back to one sample, sequenced in a study of T cells in Graves' hyperthyroidism and ophthalmopathy. The TCR beta CDR3 regions underwent amplification using RNA transcripts as the source. A first-round RT-PCR of the TCR CDR3 used the HTBI primer set. MiXCR, run by TCRdb on the multiplex PCR reads, gives a single entry per CDR3 protein. The table has hundreds of thousands of distinct CDR3 sequences, 15% seen once. The material sequenced was blood. These receptors all stem from a woman aged 55-70 years with Graves' ophthalmopathy.

The sample holds a few counts of this clonotype. The rearrangement joins TRBV15 to TRBJ2-2; 7 bases map to TRBD1. V was pared by 0 bases and J by 2 bases, with 6 bases of the junction left unmatched. CDR1 is LNHNV, CDR2 YYDKDF, per germline (reference sequence). CDR3 size: 17 residues. The CDR3 nucleotides are TGTGCCACCAGCAGAGACTTTGGGACAGTCAACACCGGGGAGCTGTTTTTT. Translated, it gives CATSRDFGTVNTGELFF.

This clonotype came up many times. The V gene is TRBV18, the J gene TRBJ2-7, with 7 bases fitting TRBD1. The germline CDR1 and CDR2 sequences are KGHSH and LQKENI. The CDR3 consists of 14 residues. The V gene end was trimmed by 6 bases and the J gene end by 2 bases; junction bases not matched to a gene: 7. The CDR3 reads CASSPGTATYEQYF. DNA for the CDR3: TGTGCCAGCTCTCCGGGGACAGCCACCTACGAGCAGTACTTC. The whole variable domain, filled in from reference TRBV18 and TRBJ2-7, reads NAGVMQNPRHLVRRRGQEARLRCSPMKGHSHVYWYRQLPEEGLKFMVYLQKENIIDESGMPKERFSAEFPKEGPSILRIQQVVRGDSAAYFCASSPGTATYEQYFGPGTRLTVT.

This clonotype occurred many times. V gene TRBV7-9 combines with J gene TRBJ2-1; D may be TRBD1 or TRBD2 (5 bases each). Looked up from germline, CDR1 is SEHNR and CDR2 is FQNEAQ (reference sequence). The CDR3 runs 14 residues. V was shortened by 2 bases and J by 9 bases, with 14 bases between the two germline ends. The CDR3 DNA sequence: TGTGCCAGCAGCTTAAAGGGCAGGGCGGGTGAGCAGTTCTTC. Translating gives CASSLKGRAGEQFF. Combining the CDR3 with reference TRBV7-9 and TRBJ2-1 gives the whole variable domain DTGVSQNPRHKITKRGQNVTFRCDPISEHNRLYWYRQTLGQGPEFLTYFQNEAQLEKSRLLSDRFSAERPKGSFSTLEIQRTEQGDSAMYLCASSLKGRAGEQFFGPGTRLTVL.

This clonotype has just a few counts. The V and J genes are TRBV2 and TRBJ2-7, with TRBD1 matching 9 bases. Germline V gene lookup returns CDR1 SNHLY and CDR2 FYNNEI. J lost 2 bases, V lost 6 bases, and 14 bases had no gene match. This CDR3 contains 17 residues. CDR3 residues: CASRGGQGLGGAYEQYF. For the CDR3, the DNA is TGTGCCAGCAGGGGGGGACAGGGTTTGGGGGGAGCCTACGAGCAGTACTTC.

This clonotype occurred many times. The V call is TRBV20-1, the J call TRBJ2-5; 9 nucleotides agree with TRBD2. V was clipped by 7 bases and J by 2 bases; unmatched bases: 5. The CDR3 contains 13 residues. Germline loops: CDR1 DFQATT, CDR2 SNEGSKA (reference sequence). CDR3 amino acids: CSGPLAGQETQYF. DNA for the CDR3: TGCAGTGGTCCCCTAGCGGGACAAGAGACCCAGTACTTC.

This clonotype was counted ten times or more. DNA of the CDR3: TGTGCCAGCAGTGAAGGGGGGGAGAGCACTGAAGCTTTCTTT. It is translated as CASSEGGESTEAFF. V is TRBV2 and J is TRBJ1-1, with a tentative D call TRBD1 (5 bases). V was trimmed by 1 base and J by 4 bases, leaving 10 bases between them. The CDR3 contains 14 residues. CDR1 is SNHLY, CDR2 FYNNEI, per germline.

The chain has TRBV19 and TRBJ2-7; D may correspond to TRBD1 or TRBD2 (5 bases each). This CDR3 has 16 amino acids. Germline V gene sequence: CDR1 LNHDA, CDR2 SQIVND (reference sequence). With 1 base removed from V and 3 bases from J, the gap between germline ends came to 16 bases. As DNA, the CDR3 is TGTGCCAGTAGTATAGCCGGACGGGACGGCGTCTACGAGCAGTACTTC. It is translated as CASSIAGRDGVYEQYF.

This clonotype was observed at least ten times. This chain connects TRBV3-1 to TRBJ2-7; tentative D call: TRBD2 (5 bases). This CDR3 has 12 residues. Germline lookup yields CDR1 LGHDT and CDR2 YNNKEL (reference sequence). V lost 3 bases and J 3 bases, leaving 6 bases between the germline ends. CDR3 loop: CASSHTSYEQYF. Here the CDR3 DNA reads TGTGCCAGCAGCCACACTAGCTACGAGCAGTACTTC.

This clonotype was counted only a few times. A read error may produce the germline difference seen at one junction end. The chain carries TRBV2 and TRBJ1-2; D is unclear. Germline loops: CDR1 SNHLY, CDR2 FYNNEI. CDR3 length: 16 amino acids. CDR3 residues: CASSEASARTRYGYIF. For the CDR3, the DNA is TGTGCCAGCAGTGAAGCTTCGGCCAGGACGCGATATGGCTACATCTTC.

This clonotype has just a few counts. The CDR3 DNA reads as TGTGCCAGCAGTGAATGGCAGGGGGCAAAGGAGACCCAGTACTTC. Translation gives CASSEWQGAKETQYF. V is TRBV25-1 and J is TRBJ2-5; 8 bases agree with TRBD1. Unmatched junction bases numbered 6, after V lost 1 base and J lost 5 bases. The CDR3 is 15 residues long. CDR1 is MGHDK, CDR2 SYGVNS, per germline. Together with reference TRBV25-1 and TRBJ2-5, the CDR3 gives the full variable domain: EADIYQTPRYLVIGTGKKITLECSQTMGHDKMYWYQQDPGMELHLIHYSYGVNSTEKGDLSSESTVSRIRTEHFPLTLESARPSHTSQYLCASSEWQGAKETQYFGPGTRLLVL.

In this sample, this clonotype turned up many times. J is TRBJ2-1 and V is TRBV11-2; 10 bases map to TRBD2. Germline CDR1 is SGHAT and CDR2 is FQNNGV. The trim removed 7 bases at V and 7 bases at J, leaving 10 bases unmatched. CDR3 length: 15 amino acids. CDR3 loop: CASNRAGGTRNEQFF. The CDR3 DNA sequence: TGTGCCAGCAACAGAGCGGGAGGGACCAGGAATGAGCAGTTCTTC.

This clonotype showed up many times. CDR3 amino acids: CASSPQNRAEQYF. The CDR3 DNA sequence: TGCGCCAGCAGCCCCCAAAACAGGGCCGAGCAGTACTTC. The chain joins TRBV5-1 to TRBJ2-7; possibly TRBD1 for D (6 bases). V gave up 4 bases and J gave up 6 bases, with 14 bases separating them. Germline V gene sequence: CDR1 SGHRS, CDR2 YFSETQ. This CDR3 has 13 amino acids.

The chain's CDR3 is CASRDSGTGNEQFF. The CDR3 DNA follows: TGTGCCAGCAGAGACTCCGGGACAGGGAATGAGCAGTTCTTC. The gene calls are TRBV2 and TRBJ2-1; 9 nucleotides line up with TRBD1. V was clipped by 6 bases and J by 7 bases; unmatched bases: 7. Germline V gene data show CDR1 as SNHLY and CDR2 as FYNNEI. The CDR3 consists of 14 residues.

V gene TRBV7-9 combines with J gene TRBJ2-7, with 9 bases fitting TRBD1. Germline V gives CDR1 SEHNR, CDR2 FQNEAQ (reference sequence). V shed 6 bases and J 5 bases; nucleotides not matched to a gene: 5. The CDR3 has 13 residues. CDR3 amino acids: CASSWDRENEQYF. CDR3 in DNA: TGTGCCAGCAGTTGGGACAGGGAGAACGAGCAGTACTTC.

The table lists this clonotype with many counts. In nucleotides, the CDR3 is TGCAGTGCGGAGTGGTTTGCGGGAGAGCGAGATACGCAGTATTTT. This codes for CSAEWFAGERDTQYF. This sequence joins TRBV20-1 and TRBJ2-3, with 7 bases lining up with TRBD2. Germline values: CDR1 DFQATT, CDR2 SNEGSKA (reference sequence). With 6 bases clipped from V and 5 bases from J, the junction kept 14 bases outside the gene matches. The CDR3 is 15 amino acids.

In DNA form, the CDR3 reads TGTGCCAGCAGCAAAGGGGACTCATACAATGAGCAGTTCTTC. Translated: CASSKGDSYNEQFF. The V call is TRBV4-2, the J call TRBJ2-1; D possibly corresponds to TRBD2 (6 bases). The CDR3 is 14 residues long. Germline assignment: CDR1 LGHNA and CDR2 YNFKEQ. Trimming pared 5 bases from V and 4 bases from J, leaving 12 bases between.

This clonotype showed up many times. The chain has TRBV20-1 and TRBJ2-7; 8 nucleotides agree with TRBD2. The germline V gene has CDR1 DFQATT and CDR2 SNEGSKA (reference sequence). The junction had 7 bases not matched to a gene; V was cut back by 4 bases and J by 2 bases. This CDR3 has 14 residues. The CDR3 protein is CSAKVAGPAYEQYF. The CDR3 DNA follows: TGCAGTGCTAAGGTAGCGGGACCGGCCTACGAGCAGTACTTC.

CDR3 sequence (DNA): TGCAGTGCTGCCCGGGGCTCCGGAGAGACCCAGTACTTC. Protein: CSAARGSGETQYF. The V and J genes are TRBV20-1 and TRBJ2-5, with D perhaps being TRBD1 or TRBD2 (5 bases each). This CDR3 has 13 amino acids. The ends were cut back, 5 bases at V and 4 bases at J, with 14 bases in the middle. Germline lookup yields CDR1 DFQATT and CDR2 SNEGSKA (reference sequence).

This clonotype was counted many times. This CDR3 reads CSARGGRTGNTIYF. The CDR3, as DNA: TGCAGTGCTAGAGGCGGTCGGACGGGAAACACCATATATTTT. V usage is TRBV20-1 and J usage is TRBJ1-3; no definite D call. The germline V gene encodes CDR1 DFQATT and CDR2 SNEGSKA (reference sequence). The CDR3 spans 14 residues. V was shortened by 1 base and J by 4 bases, with 11 bases between the two germline ends.

This clonotype was seen many times. This rearrangement joins TRBV3-1 to TRBJ2-7; 7 bases map to TRBD1. The length of the CDR3 is 15 residues. Germline lookup yields CDR1 LGHDT and CDR2 YNNKEL (reference sequence). Trimming took 4 bases from V and 6 from J; bases not matched to a gene: 12. CDR3 loop: CASSPGTANRLEQYF. CDR3 coding DNA: TGTGCCAGCAGCCCCGGGACAGCCAACCGGCTCGAGCAGTACTTC.

CDR3 nucleotide sequence: TGTGCCAGCAGTTACAGCGCAGGGAATTCACCCCTCCACTTT. This encodes CASSYSAGNSPLHF. The V and J genes are TRBV6-9 and TRBJ1-6, with TRBD1 as a possible D gene (5 bases). The CDR3 extends over 14 amino acids. The germline V gene encodes CDR1 MNHGY and CDR2 SVAAGI. The V end was cut by 3 bases, the J end by 7 bases, with 10 bases between.

This clonotype was seen many times. V is TRBV29-1 and J is TRBJ2-5, with 8 bases that match TRBD1. Germline-derived CDR1 and CDR2 are SQVTM and ANQGSEA. V dropped 4 bases and J dropped 3; count of bases not matched to a gene: 10. This CDR3 has 15 residues. The CDR3 DNA sequence: TGCAGCGTTGGATCCGGGACAGGTGGGAAAGAGACCCAGTACTTC. As protein: CSVGSGTGGKETQYF.

This clonotype was seen at least ten times. The chain recombines TRBV5-1 with TRBJ2-1; a weak D match, TRBD2 (6 bases). CDR1 is SGHRS and CDR2 is YFSETQ in the germline V gene. V lost 0 bases, J lost 5 bases, and 12 bases lay in between. This CDR3 is built from 15 residues. CDR3 sequence (DNA): TGCGCCAGCAGCTTGGGTGTTAGCGGAAACAATGAGCAGTTCTTC. Translation: CASSLGVSGNNEQFF.

This clonotype was observed many times. The chain recombines TRBV28 with TRBJ2-7; D uncertain. Trimming took 8 bases from V and 6 from J, leaving 23 bases between them. CDR1 is MDHEN and CDR2 is SYDVKM in the germline V gene. CDR3 size: 15 residues. The CDR3 DNA sequence: TGTGCCAGCTCCCCAAGCCCCACTGAATGGAGCGAGCAGTACTTC. Its protein product is CASSPSPTEWSEQYF.

This clonotype was seen at least ten times. CDR3 region: CASSLPLAGDNEQFF. The CDR3 nucleotides read TGCGCCAGCAGCTTGCCACTAGCGGGGGACAATGAGCAGTTCTTC. This chain joins TRBV5-1 and TRBJ2-1, with 11 bases lining up with TRBD2. The germline V gene encodes CDR1 SGHRS and CDR2 YFSETQ. V was pared by 1 base and J by 5 bases, with 2 bases of the junction left unmatched. The CDR3 is 15 amino acids.

This clonotype was seen ten or more times. The V call is TRBV28, the J call TRBJ1-4; 7 nucleotides agree with TRBD1. Germline lookup yields CDR1 MDHEN and CDR2 SYDVKM. This CDR3 spans 14 amino acids. V gave up 5 bases and J gave up 7 bases; unmatched junction bases: 7. CDR3 region: CASSLGGQGEKLFF. CDR3 sequence (DNA): TGTGCCAGCAGTCTAGGGGGCCAAGGTGAAAAACTGTTTTTT.